This T cell receptor beta chain comes out of a study of blood T cell repertoires in COVID-19. Measured with immunoSEQ multiplex PCR; TCRdb has only the in-frame clones, and not every one. Altogether about 170,000 clones are present, 84% being singletons, with the ten largest covering 9.5% to 15%. CDR1 and CDR2 (germline): ENHRY, SYGVKD. The V gene lost 6 bases and the J gene lost 0 bases, with 9 bases spanning the gap. The CDR3 loop spans 15 amino acids. The receptor comes from a man aged 50 to 59 who had recovered from COVID-19. The sequenced sample was PBMCs or T cells enriched from blood (not recorded which). This sequence joins TRBV10-3 and TRBJ2-6, with D tentatively TRBD1 (5 bases). CDR3 bases: TGTGCCATCAGACCACAGGACTCTGGGGCCAACGTCCTGACTTTC. It yields the protein CAIRPQDSGANVLTF.